This T cell receptor (beta chain) was sequenced for a study of shared clonotypes between healthy human individuals. Profiled with immunoSEQ multiplex PCR; TCRdb holds only in-frame clones, not every one. The data hold 800,000 or so clones, with around 96% observed a single time. This CDR3 is 15 amino acids long. The trim removed 6 bases at V and 6 bases at J, leaving 10 bases unmatched. The germline V gene has CDR1 MNHEY and CDR2 SMNVEV (reference sequence). The naive CD8 subset, CD45RO-negative cells positively selected for CCR7, excluded terminally differentiated effector memory CD45RA+ cells. The specimen sequenced was naive CD8+ T cells sorted from blood. The receptor comes from a man aged 30 to 39 in good health. This chain uses TRBV27 with TRBJ2-3; TRBD2 aligns across 9 bases. The CDR3, as DNA: TGTGCCAGCAGCAAACCGGGACTAGCCAGGGATACGCAGTATTTT. Protein: CASSKPGLARDTQYF.